This TCR beta chain was identified in a study of blood T cell repertoires in COVID-19 (dated by TCRdb to 2020 to 2021). Study-wide context: Samples covering the acute and convalescent phases of COVID-19 were provided by collaborators in the United States, Italy and Spain. The material from the prospective study consisted of cDNA or gDNA derived from T cells, B-cell-depleted T cells, or PBMCs. Subjects who had been exposed to COVID-19, were actively infected with it, or had recovered from it provided the deeply sampled blood TCRbeta repertoires that made up the dataset. The repertoires were released in a freely available public database intended as a resource for research on the immune response to SARS-CoV-2. Samples came from the ongoing ImmuneRACE study (first 160 participants) plus 1,254 subjects from 6 global collaborators. Sample metadata almost always included a de-identified subject ID, COVID-19 status, age in years and sex. Where HLA class I and class II types were available, the types were taken from metadata supplied by the sample provider, not from assay-based typing.

Overall study outcomes, separate from this receptor: Clinical and demographic metadata were provided uncurated, with the amount varying by source and participant.

The collaborating institutions used their own protocols to collect whole blood in K2EDTA tubes. For TCRbeta analysis, collaborators shipped samples as frozen whole blood, isolated PBMCs, or DNA extracted from either of those sample types. TCRbeta CDR3 regions were amplified from genomic DNA by means of the immunoSEQ Assay, a bias-controlled multiplex PCR. Under the source paper's analysis protocol: Within the assay, amplification of reference gene primers was used to estimate how many nucleated cells each sample contained. Sequence reads were collapsed and filtered to measure the absolute abundance of every unique TCRbeta CDR3 rearrangement. For each sample, productive Simpson clonality was calculated as the square root of Simpson's diversity index over productive rearrangements. TCRdb stores this immuneACCESS table with in-frame sequences only. Part of the clones is absent; in the studies checked, under half of the shortfall reflects unresolved V genes, and no reason is known for the rest. V, J and clone size are taken as reported in that table, and D and trimming were inferred from the DNA itself. The sample includes 390,000 or so clones, with roughly 85% observed a single time. The ten largest clonotypes hold about 1.5% of the sample.

Of note for this clone: Its antigen target is currently unknown. Per-nucleotide qualities are absent, and no much larger clonotype sits a single base away.

The clonotype originates from a woman aged 25 to 39 with active or convalescent COVID-19. The specimen was peripheral blood.

The DNA reads TGTGCCAGCAGTGACCTAGCGGGGGCCCTCGTCGAGCAGTACTTC. The translation is CASSDLAGALVEQYF. This chain joins TRBV25-1 to TRBJ2-7; TRBD2 agrees with 10 junctional bases. V trim: 3 bases; J trim: 6 bases; unmatched bases: 8. Its CDR3 holds 15 amino acids, cysteine through phenylalanine. The retained sequence is limited to the CDR3, 45 bases, with the frame set at the first base. Based on the germline V gene, the CDR1 and CDR2 sequences are MGHDK and SYGVNS.